Listed below are T cell receptor beta chains from one sample, sequenced in a study of blood T cell repertoires in COVID-19. Method: immunoSEQ multiplex PCR; TCRdb's copy keeps in-frame clones and lacks some. Of more than 110,000 clones in the sample, approximately 87% are singletons; the top ten hold roughly 4%. The sequencing sample was made of peripheral blood. Receptors were obtained from a middle-aged woman with acute or convalescent COVID-19. Each CDR3 is given with its conserved first and last residue. D genes are given only for firm matches. Some rows mark clone size as missing; the rest say once, few, many or name a class of expanded clone.

j_call clone_size v_call d_call cdr3_nt cdr3_aa
TRBJ1-2 NA TRBV10-3 TRBD1 TGTGCCATCAGTGAGATGGGGACAGGGGGGGACTATGGCTACACCTTC CAISEMGTGGDYGYTF
TRBJ2-7 NA TRBV7-9 NA TGTGCCAGCGGGGGTGTCGGGGGAAAAACCTACGAGCAGTACTTC CASGGVGGKTYEQYF
TRBJ2-3 NA TRBV11-2 NA TGTGCCAGCAGCTTATATAGCACAGATACGCAGTATTTT CASSLYSTDTQYF
TRBJ1-1 NA TRBV27 NA TGTGCCAGCAGGCCCACGGCCGGGAGTGGCACTGAAGCTTTCTTT CASRPTAGSGTEAFF
TRBJ2-7 NA TRBV7-8 TRBD1 TGTGCCAGCAGCTTAAGGGAGGGACAGGGGGTCTACGAGCAGTACTTC CASSLREGQGVYEQYF
TRBJ2-3 NA TRBV28 TRBD2 TGTGCCAGCAGCACAGGACTAGCGGGAGGGTTAGATACGCAGTATTTT CASSTGLAGGLDTQYF
TRBJ2-7 NA TRBV15 NA TGTGCCACCAGCAGATCGAGACAGGCGTCCTACGAGCAGTACTTC CATSRSRQASYEQYF
TRBJ2-1 NA TRBV9 TRBD2 TGTGCCAGCAGCGCCCATGACGCCTGGGGGGGAGAGCAGTTCTTC CASSAHDAWGGEQFF
TRBJ2-2 NA TRBV6-5 TRBD1 TGTGCCAGCCGCCCGGCGACAGGGATCGTCGGGGAGCTGTTTTTT CASRPATGIVGELFF
TRBJ1-1 NA TRBV11-2 NA TGTGCCAGCAGCCAACAGTACATGAACACTGAAGCTTTCTTT CASSQQYMNTEAFF
TRBJ2-1 NA TRBV12-3/TRBV12-4 NA TGTGCCAGCAGTTTCATCTACAATGAGCAGTTCTTC CASSFIYNEQFF
TRBJ1-1 NA TRBV2 NA TGTGCCAGCAGTGAAATAGACTTCACTGAAGCTTTCTTT CASSEIDFTEAFF
TRBJ1-2 NA TRBV7-6 NA TGTGCCAGCAGCTTAGGACCCGGGGTTTCGGAGTATGGCTACACCTTC CASSLGPGVSEYGYTF
TRBJ2-3 once TRBV7-9 NA TGTGCCAGCAGCTTAGACAGAGGCACAGATACGCAGTATTTT CASSLDRGTDTQYF
TRBJ2-2 NA TRBV6-2/TRBV6-3 TRBD2 TGTGCCAGCAGTTACGATCAGCGGGGGGGAACCACCGGGGAGCTGTTTTTT CASSYDQRGGTTGELFF
TRBJ2-3 NA TRBV7-3 TRBD1 TGTGCCAGCAGCTTAACTCCGGGACAGACGCAGTATTTT CASSLTPGQTQYF
TRBJ1-1 NA TRBV15 TRBD1 TGTGCCACCCGGGAGACAGGGTGGACTGAAGCTTTCTTT CATRETGWTEAFF
TRBJ1-2 NA TRBV6-5 NA TGTGCCAGCAGTTACTCGACCAGGGGCTATGGCTACACCTTC CASSYSTRGYGYTF